The 24 T cell receptor beta chains below were found in one sample sequenced in a study of control samples from healthy donors and cancer patients. Using immunoSEQ multiplex PCR, the repertoire was profiled, and TCRdb retains in-frame clones only, with some absent. The sample has around 110,000 clones, more than 70% seen once. What was sequenced was blood. These receptors were collected from a woman in her 70s in good health.

The chain carries TRBV5-4 and TRBJ1-6; D is unclear. The CDR3 covers 15 residues. The germline CDR1 and CDR2 sequences are SGHNT and YYREEE (reference sequence). Trimming took off 0 bases at V and 3 bases at J, with 7 bases between the two ends. CDR3 bases: TGTGCCAGCAGCTTGGGAGGCAACTATAATTCACCCCTCCACTTT. Its protein is CASSLGGNYNSPLHF.

The chain employs TRBV5-4 and TRBJ2-3, with unresolved D. The germline gives CDR1 SGHNT, CDR2 YYREEE (reference sequence). This CDR3 spans 13 amino acids. V was trimmed by 3 bases and J by 0 bases, leaving 5 bases between them. The DNA for the CDR3 is TGTGCCAGCAGCTGGGATAGCACAGATACGCAGTATTTT. Protein product: CASSWDSTDTQYF.

The V and J genes are TRBV5-6 and TRBJ2-7; no firm D call. Germline V gives CDR1 SGHDT, CDR2 YYEEEE. Trimming shortened V by 4 bases and J by 1 base, and 9 bases separated the two germline ends. This CDR3 comprises 13 residues. CDR3 loop: CASSGWSSYEQYF. DNA of the CDR3: TGTGCCAGCAGCGGCTGGAGTTCCTACGAGCAGTACTTC.

In DNA, the CDR3 is TGCGCCAGCACCCGTAGTGGCACTGGGGAGGAGACCCAGTACTTC. Its translation is CASTRSGTGEETQYF. The genes are TRBV5-1 and TRBJ2-5; TRBD2 is a possible D gene (5 bases). Germline lookup yields CDR1 SGHRS and CDR2 YFSETQ. Trimming took off 6 bases at V and 5 bases at J, with 20 bases between the two ends. The CDR3 is 15 amino acids.

J is TRBJ1-5 and V is TRBV15; D not certain. V was clipped by 0 bases and J by 6 bases, with 12 bases between them. The CDR3 covers 15 residues. Germline CDR1 is LNHNV and CDR2 is YYDKDF (reference sequence). CDR3 in DNA: TGTGCCACCAGCAGAGATAGAAGGGATCCTCAGCCCCAGCATTTT. Protein: CATSRDRRDPQPQHF.

The chain combines TRBV9 with TRBJ2-1; possibly TRBD1 for D (5 bases). The CDR3 is made up of 14 amino acids. The V and J ends lost 0 bases and 2 bases respectively, with 6 bases between them. Germline V lookup: CDR1 SGDLS, CDR2 YYNGEE. Written as DNA, the CDR3 is TGTGCCAGCAGCGTAGAGGACACCTACAATGAGCAGTTCTTC. Amino acids: CASSVEDTYNEQFF.

J is TRBJ2-5 and V is TRBV18; 8 bases are shared with TRBD1. CDR3 size: 13 residues. J gave up 2 bases and V 9 bases, and 5 bases lay outside the gene matches. From germline, CDR1 is KGHSH and CDR2 LQKENI. Written as DNA, the CDR3 is TGTGCCAGTGACCGGACAGGGCAAGAGACCCAGTACTTC. Amino acid sequence: CASDRTGQETQYF.

The rearrangement uses TRBV7-9 and TRBJ2-5; possibly TRBD2 for D (5 bases). Looked up from germline, CDR1 is SEHNR and CDR2 is FQNEAQ (reference sequence). The CDR3 sequence is 19 residues long. V lost 1 base, J lost 4 bases, and 25 bases lay in between. The chain's CDR3 is CASSLVRTNIWKGRETQYF. The CDR3 nucleotides are TGTGCCAGCAGCTTAGTCCGTACAAATATTTGGAAAGGGAGAGAGACCCAGTACTTC.

The chain is built from TRBV19 and TRBJ2-2; 12 positions agree with TRBD1. The DNA end is a closer match to TRBJ1-3, so the J assignment may be wrong. The CDR3 extends over 18 amino acids. CDR1 is LNHDA and CDR2 is SQIVND in the germline V gene (reference sequence). Written as DNA, the CDR3 is TGTGCCAGTAGTATCTTGCCGGGACAGGGGGCGTCTGGAAACACCATATATTTT. This translates into CASSILPGQGASGNTIYF.

V usage is TRBV2 and J usage is TRBJ2-7, with a weak D call TRBD1 (5 bases). Per the germline V gene, CDR1 is SNHLY and CDR2 is FYNNEI. The V and J ends lost 5 bases and 3 bases respectively, with 14 bases between them. The CDR3 consists of 14 residues. The CDR3 DNA sequence: TGTGCCAGCAGTAAACAAGGGGATGGCTACGAGCAGTACTTC. Protein sequence: CASSKQGDGYEQYF.

The chain couples TRBV6-6 to TRBJ2-7, with 10 bases that match TRBD1. This CDR3 is 14 amino acids long. The germline gives CDR1 MNHNY, CDR2 SVGAGI (reference sequence). V trimming: 6 bases; J trimming: 6 bases; junction bases outside the gene matches: 8. The CDR3 spells CASSRDRGQGEQYF. DNA for the CDR3: TGTGCCAGCAGCCGAGACAGGGGGCAAGGCGAGCAGTACTTC.

Of note for this clone: The sample carries other DNA sequences with the same CDR3. V is TRBV7-2 and J is TRBJ1-2; 7 bases line up with TRBD1. V dropped 3 bases and J dropped 4; count of bases not matched to a gene: 8. Germline V gives CDR1 SGHTA, CDR2 FQGNSA. The CDR3 is 15 residues long. DNA of the CDR3: TGTGCCAGCAGCTTGGGCGCCGGGACAGCCTATGGCTACACCTTC. This translates into CASSLGAGTAYGYTF.

This clone was seen a single time. V gene TRBV5-1 combines with J gene TRBJ2-3, with D possibly matching TRBD1 (5 bases). The CDR3 has 16 residues. Trimming removed 0 bases from V and 2 bases from J, with 13 bases in between. Germline lookup yields CDR1 SGHRS and CDR2 YFSETQ. CDR3 nucleotides: TGCGCCAGCAGCTTGGGGACCAGGGTCCTCACAGATACGCAGTATTTT. Translated, it gives CASSLGTRVLTDTQYF.

The chain is built from TRBV3-1 (or the pseudogene TRBV3-2) and TRBJ1-6, with 9 bases aligning to TRBD1. Germline V gene lookup returns CDR1 LGHDT and CDR2 YNNKEL (reference sequence). V lost 8 bases, J lost 6 bases, and 2 bases stayed unmatched. The CDR3 runs to 13 residues. The CDR3 DNA follows: TGTGCCAGCGGGACAGGGCTTAATTCACCCCTCCACTTT. It encodes CASGTGLNSPLHF.

Concerning this clone: The junction and the germline gene differ at one end; a read error may be behind it. The chain is built from TRBV19 and TRBJ2-7; tentatively, D is TRBD1 or TRBD2 (5 bases each). The CDR3 sequence is 14 residues long. Germline V gene sequence: CDR1 LNHDA, CDR2 SQIVND (reference sequence). The CDR3 here is CASSPSGPSYGQYF. CDR3 bases: TGTGCCAGTAGTCCCTCGGGACCAAGCTACGGGCAGTACTTC.

This chain connects TRBV9 to TRBJ1-1; TRBD1 agrees at 11 bases. V shed 0 bases and J 5 bases; nucleotides not matched to a gene: 3. Germline CDR1 and CDR2: SGDLS and YYNGEE. The CDR3 totals 15 residues. The chain's CDR3 is CASSVAGQGATEAFF. In DNA form, the CDR3 reads TGTGCCAGCAGCGTAGCTGGACAGGGGGCGACTGAAGCTTTCTTT.

The V and J genes are TRBV7-9 and TRBJ1-4; 7 nucleotides align to TRBD1. Germline V CDR1 and CDR2: SEHNR, FQNEAQ (reference sequence). The CDR3 covers 14 residues. The V and J ends lost 8 bases and 8 bases, in that order; junction bases with no gene match: 11. The CDR3: CASSVFGTEEKLFF. The CDR3, as DNA: TGTGCCAGCTCGGTCTTCGGGACAGAAGAAAAACTGTTTTTT.

The rearrangement links TRBV11-2 to TRBJ1-2, with D tentatively TRBD1 (5 bases). Trimming left V 4 bases short and J 0 bases short, with 12 bases between. CDR1 and CDR2 from the germline V gene are SGHAT and FQNNGV. The CDR3 extends over 15 amino acids. CDR3 nucleotide sequence: TGTGCCAGCAGCTGGGGGACGCTTACTAACTATGGCTACACCTTC. It codes for CASSWGTLTNYGYTF.

The V and J genes are TRBV6-4 and TRBJ1-2, with TRBD1 identical over 8 bases. In germline, CDR1 is MRHNA, CDR2 SNTAGT. The CDR3 has 13 amino acids. The ends lost 4 bases at V and 8 bases at J; junction bases unmatched: 6. The CDR3 here is CASSAQGAKGYTF. Written as DNA, the CDR3 is TGTGCCAGCAGTGCCCAGGGGGCGAAGGGCTACACCTTC.

This clone was observed once. The V and J genes are TRBV24-1 and TRBJ1-4; a weak D match, TRBD1 (6 bases). Trimming pared 4 bases from V and 3 bases from J, leaving 11 bases between. The CDR3 is made up of 15 amino acids. Germline V CDR1 and CDR2: KGHDR, SFDVKD. CDR3 in DNA: TGTGCCACCAGTGACCCCAGGGGACCTAATGAAAAACTGTTTTTT. This translates into CATSDPRGPNEKLFF.

The genes are TRBV3-1 (or the pseudogene TRBV3-2) and TRBJ1-6, with 9 positions matching TRBD1. In germline, CDR1 is LGHDT, CDR2 YNNKEL (reference sequence). V lost 5 bases and J lost 7; bases outside the gene matches: 9. The CDR3 consists of 16 residues. CDR3 residues: CASSEAGTGRNSPLHF. CDR3 sequence (DNA): TGTGCCAGCAGCGAAGCAGGGACAGGGAGGAATTCACCCCTCCACTTT.

The CDR3 protein is CSVEDSAGGRHYGYTF. The CDR3 nucleotides read TGCAGCGTTGAAGATTCGGCCGGAGGGAGGCACTATGGCTACACCTTC. V is TRBV29-1 and J is TRBJ1-2, with unresolved D. This CDR3 contains 16 residues. Trimming pared 0 bases from V and 3 bases from J, leaving 17 bases between. Germline CDR1 is SQVTM and CDR2 is ANQGSEA.

The chain combines TRBV19 with TRBJ1-5; D ambiguous. V lost 7 bases to trimming and J lost 0 bases, with 13 bases between them. The length of the CDR3 is 15 residues. Germline CDR1 is LNHDA and CDR2 is SQIVND (reference sequence). The CDR3 DNA reads TGTGCCAGTACCCCCCTCGGCGGTAGCAATCAGCCCCAGCATTTT. Translation: CASTPLGGSNQPQHF.

The chain recombines TRBV6-2 or TRBV6-3 with TRBJ2-5; 11 bases align to TRBD2. Germline CDR1 and CDR2: MNHEY and SVGEGT. This CDR3 is 17 amino acids long. Trimming took 3 bases from V and 4 from J; bases not matched to a gene: 10. The CDR3 region is CASSYLGSSGGRETQYF. Written as DNA, the CDR3 is TGTGCCAGCAGTTATTTAGGTTCTAGCGGGGGGCGAGAGACCCAGTACTTC.